This entry concerns a single T cell receptor beta chain. PCR was performed using 60 Vbeta and 13 Jbeta primers. Clones were sequenced by immunoSEQ multiplex PCR, and TCRdb holds only the in-frame ones, with some missing. Of about 180,000 clones detected, 65% to 80% appear once; the ten largest clones hold under 0.9%. Germline assignment: CDR1 LNHNV and CDR2 YYDKDF (reference sequence). The germline V and J ends were trimmed by 0 bases and 8 bases, with 8 bases remaining between them. This CDR3 contains 13 residues. This sample was included in a study of cytomegalovirus exposure and HLA in healthy donors.

The gene calls are TRBV15 and TRBJ2-1, with a possible D match to TRBD2 (5 bases). The sample comprised PBMCs. The source of this sequence is a woman aged 40-49 years in good health and CMV-seronegative. The CDR3 sequence is CATSRDLRDEQFF. CDR3 DNA sequence: TGTGCCACCAGCAGAGATCTGAGGGATGAGCAGTTCTTC. Full variable domain (remainder filled in from reference TRBV15 and TRBJ2-1): DAMVIQNPRYQVTQFGKPVTLSCSQTLNHNVMYWYQQKSSQAPKLLFHYYDKDFNNEADTPDNFQSRRPNTSFCFLDIRSPGLGDTAMYLCATSRDLRDEQFFGPGTRLTVL.